These 3 T cell receptor beta chains were all obtained from the same sample, sequenced in a study of shared clonotypes between healthy human individuals (dated by TCRdb to 2018 to 2021). Library preparation used the immunoSEQ multiplex PCR assay. Sourced from immuneACCESS, this table was stored by TCRdb with only in-frame sequences that have V and J called. A share of the clones is absent; for the studies checked, an unresolved V gene accounts for under half, and the remainder has no known explanation. The sample table shows over 2 million clones, and around 95% are seen once. The ten largest make up more than 0.1% of the sample. Sequences were obtained from naive CD4+ T cells sorted from blood. Sample cell subset or site, as interpreted from the label and publication: CD45RA+ positively selected. Receptors were obtained from a man between 18 and 29 years old in good health.

The chain combines TRBV6-6 with TRBJ2-7; 7 nucleotides align to TRBD1. Germline V lookup: CDR1 MNHNY, CDR2 SVGAGI (reference sequence). The CDR3 is 14 residues long. V was pared by 10 bases and J by 2 bases, with 11 bases of the junction left unmatched. This CDR3 reads CATHLRDSPYEQYF. The CDR3 nucleotides are TGTGCCACTCACCTCCGGGACAGTCCCTACGAGCAGTACTTC.

V and J are TRBV28 and TRBJ2-1, with TRBD1 matching over 10 bases. The germline V gene encodes CDR1 MDHEN and CDR2 SYDVKM. This CDR3 spans 16 amino acids. Trimming removed 5 bases from V and 5 bases from J; junction bases left unmatched: 9. The CDR3: CASSAPDRGLDNEQFF. CDR3 DNA: TGTGCCAGCAGTGCCCCCGACAGGGGGCTGGACAATGAGCAGTTCTTC.

In DNA, the CDR3 is TGCGCCAGCAACCCACTAGCGGGACATGACGAGCAGTACTTC. Translation gives CASNPLAGHDEQYF. The chain joins TRBV5-1 to TRBJ2-7; TRBD2 agrees at 10 bases. J lost 5 bases, V lost 6 bases, and 8 bases had no gene match. Germline values: CDR1 SGHRS, CDR2 YFSETQ. The CDR3 totals 14 residues.